These T cell receptor beta chains were read from a single sample in a study of cytomegalovirus exposure and HLA in healthy donors. Assay: immunoSEQ multiplex PCR; the TCRdb copy retains only in-frame clones and omits some. Of about 180,000 clones listed, roughly four fifths are singletons. The specimen sequenced was PBMCs. These receptors were taken from a girl aged 5-17 years in good health and CMV-seropositive. CDR3s include the opening cysteine and the closing phenylalanine or tryptophan. D genes are given only for firm matches. Clone size is given for some rows only: seen once, a few or many times, or a class if the clone is expanded.

TGTGCCTCTACTTGGGGGGTTGGTCCTACGCAGTATTTT	CASTWGVGPTQYF	-	TRBV30	TRBJ2-3	-
TGTGCCAGCAGCGTCCGCGCGGGGGGGTTTAACACCGGGGAGCTGTTTTTT	CASSVRAGGFNTGELFF	-	TRBV2	TRBJ2-2	TRBD2
TGTGCCAGCTCGCGACAGGGGTTCTACAATGAGCAGTTCTTC	CASSRQGFYNEQFF	-	TRBV18	TRBJ2-1	TRBD1
TGTGCCAGCAGCTTGGATGGCAGGGGCCTCAATGAAAAACTGTTTTTT	CASSLDGRGLNEKLFF	-	TRBV5-4	TRBJ1-4	-
TGTGCCAGCAGCCCGCGGGGACAGTCAATAACGAGGGTCACCTTC	CASSPRGQSITRVTF	-	TRBV7-4	TRBJ1-2	TRBD1
TGTGCCAGCAGCCAAGATAGGGGCGCGAACACTGAAGCTTTCTTT	CASSQDRGANTEAFF	-	TRBV14	TRBJ1-1	-
TGCGCCAGCAGCTTGAGTCCAGGGGTATTCACTGAAGCTTTCTTT	CASSLSPGVFTEAFF	once	TRBV5-1	TRBJ1-1	-
TGCGCCAGCAGTCCGGGGGGACAATATAATGAGCAGTTCTTC	CASSPGGQYNEQFF	-	TRBV10-1	TRBJ2-1	-
TGTGCCAGCGAACAGGGCCCTCACTACGAGCAGTACTTC	CASEQGPHYEQYF	-	TRBV7-9	TRBJ2-7	-
TGTGCCAGTAGTGGGGCCGGGACAGGGTCCTACGAGCAGTACTTC	CASSGAGTGSYEQYF	-	TRBV19	TRBJ2-7	TRBD1
TGTGCCAGCAGCTTGACCGGGACAGGGGTATACGAGCAGTACTTC	CASSLTGTGVYEQYF	-	TRBV7-3	TRBJ2-7	TRBD1
TGTGCCAGCAGCTTTAACGGGTCACCCCTCCACTTT	CASSFNGSPLHF	-	TRBV7-2	TRBJ1-6	-
TGTGCCACCAGCCCAAACAGGGGACGGGCAGATACGCAGTATTTT	CATSPNRGRADTQYF	-	TRBV15	TRBJ2-3	TRBD1
TGTGCCAGCAGTGTCGGGACAGGGGCCTCACCCCTCCACTTT	CASSVGTGASPLHF	-	TRBV2	TRBJ1-6	TRBD1
TGTGCCAGCAGTGATAGCTCCTATAATTCACCCCTCCACTTT	CASSDSSYNSPLHF	-	TRBV2	TRBJ1-6	-
TGTGCCAGCAGCCTGAGGGACAGCTTCACTAACTATGGCTACACCTTC	CASSLRDSFTNYGYTF	-	TRBV7-8	TRBJ1-2	TRBD1
TGTGCCAGCAGCTTTGGGCCCACCTACGAGCAGTACTTC	CASSFGPTYEQYF	-	TRBV7-3	TRBJ2-7	-
TGCAGCGTCTCCGGCCTCGGGGGCTACACCTTC	CSVSGLGGYTF	-	TRBV29-1	TRBJ1-2	-
TGTGCCAGCAGCCCCCAGTACAGGGGGCTCACTGAAGCTTTCTTT	CASSPQYRGLTEAFF	-	TRBV11-2	TRBJ1-1	TRBD1
TGTGCCAGCAGCGACAGGGGCGACAGCAATCAGCCCCAGCATTTT	CASSDRGDSNQPQHF	-	TRBV16	TRBJ1-5	TRBD1
TGTGCCAGCAGCGCGCAAGCGGGGGGGCCGGAGACCCAGTACTTC	CASSAQAGGPETQYF	-	TRBV7-3	TRBJ2-5	TRBD2
TGTGCCAGCAGTGACTCCCCCAGGGCGCCCCAGCATTTT	CASSDSPRAPQHF	-	TRBV6-4	TRBJ1-5	-
TGTGCCATCAGTGAGCGGACAGGGGGCAATACTGAAGCTTTCTTT	CAISERTGGNTEAFF	-	TRBV10-3	TRBJ1-1	TRBD1
TGTGCCAGCAGTTTGGGGGGGCTCTATGAGGAAAAACTGTTTTTT	CASSLGGLYEEKLFF	few	TRBV27	TRBJ1-4	-
TGTGCCAGCAGCCCAATGAGCGAGAGGAACACTGAAGCTTTCTTT	CASSPMSERNTEAFF	-	TRBV11-3	TRBJ1-1	-
TGTGCCAGCACCCAATTTACTGAAGCTTTCTTT	CASTQFTEAFF	-	TRBV6-1	TRBJ1-1	-
TGTGCCAGCACCTCAGCGGGGGTCCACAATGAGCAGTTCTTC	CASTSAGVHNEQFF	once	TRBV27	TRBJ2-1	TRBD2
TGCGCCAGCAGCTTCACAGGGGGGTCCATGAACACTGAAGCTTTCTTT	CASSFTGGSMNTEAFF	-	TRBV5-1	TRBJ1-1	TRBD1
TGCGCCAGCAGCTATGGACAGGGTGGGAATGAGCAGTTCTTC	CASSYGQGGNEQFF	-	TRBV5-1	TRBJ2-1	TRBD1
TGCGCCAGCAGCCTAGCTACGAACTACGAGCAGTACTTC	CASSLATNYEQYF	-	TRBV5-1	TRBJ2-7	-
TGTGCCAGCAGTTACGGGACTAGCGGTTTTGGTGAGCAGTTCTTC	CASSYGTSGFGEQFF	-	TRBV6-5	TRBJ2-1	TRBD2
TGTGCCAGTAGTATGGCTAGGGGGCAGGAGCAGTACTTC	CASSMARGQEQYF	-	TRBV19	TRBJ2-7	TRBD1
TGTGCCAGTAGTATTCGGGATCAGCCCCAGCATTTT	CASSIRDQPQHF	-	TRBV19	TRBJ1-5	-
TGTGCCAGCAGTCCTAGCGGGGGACGAGGGTATTTT	CASSPSGGRGYF	-	TRBV2	TRBJ2-3	TRBD2
TGTGCCAGCAGCGCGGGGACTAGCGGGGGGCCCCAGTACTTC	CASSAGTSGGPQYF	once	TRBV7-3	TRBJ2-7	TRBD2
TGTGCCAGCAGTTTAGGACTAGCGGGATGGGAGCAGTTCTTC	CASSLGLAGWEQFF	-	TRBV6-6	TRBJ2-1	TRBD2
TGTGCCAGCAGTTTGCGGGACACAGATACGCAGTATTTT	CASSLRDTDTQYF	-	TRBV27	TRBJ2-3	-
TGCGCCAGCAGCCACCTATTCCGACAGGGGGCTGGCGAGCAGTACTTC	CASSHLFRQGAGEQYF	-	TRBV4-1	TRBJ2-7	TRBD1
TGTGCCAGCAGCTTAGTAGCAGGGGTTGGTGGCTACACCTTC	CASSLVAGVGGYTF	-	TRBV7-2	TRBJ1-2	-
TGCGCCAGCAGCTTAACCGGGACTATTATGAACACTGAAGCTTTCTTT	CASSLTGTIMNTEAFF	-	TRBV5-1	TRBJ1-1	-
TGTGCCAGCAGCTACTTCGGCAGGGGGGATGGCTACACCTTC	CASSYFGRGDGYTF	-	TRBV7-2	TRBJ1-2	TRBD1
TGTGCCAGCTCACTCAGCTCCTACAATGAGCAGTTCTTC	CASSLSSYNEQFF	-	TRBV18	TRBJ2-1	-
TGTGCCAGCAGCGAGACAGGACCTTATGAAAAACTGTTTTTT	CASSETGPYEKLFF	few	TRBV2	TRBJ1-4	-
TGTGCTAGTGCTTACTTCAGACAGGTTTGGAGCGAGACCCAGTACTTC	CASAYFRQVWSETQYF	once	TRBV12-5	TRBJ2-5	-
TGCGCCAGCAGCTTGGACCACGGAGACTCTGGAAACACCATATATTTT	CASSLDHGDSGNTIYF	-	TRBV5-1	TRBJ1-3	-
TGTGCCAGCAGGCTGACGACTGGAGGGAGCACAGATACGCAGTATTTT	CASRLTTGGSTDTQYF	-	TRBV2	TRBJ2-3	-
TGTGCCAGCAGCATACACCGGGACAGGGGAAACTATGGCTACACCTTC	CASSIHRDRGNYGYTF	-	TRBV9	TRBJ1-2	TRBD1
TGTGCCAGTAGTGGCCGGACAGGGGACAATTACAATGAGCAGTTCTTC	CASSGRTGDNYNEQFF	-	TRBV19	TRBJ2-1	TRBD1
TGTGCCAGCAGCGCCCCTTTCCAGGGGAACACCGGGGAGCTGTTTTTT	CASSAPFQGNTGELFF	-	TRBV9	TRBJ2-2	-
TGTGCCAGCAGTTACTCGTGGTCCGGACTTGGTTCACCCCTCCACTTT	CASSYSWSGLGSPLHF	few	TRBV6-5	TRBJ1-6	-
TGTGCCAGTACCAGTATCCGGGACAGGAGCAATCAGCCCCAGCATTTT	CASTSIRDRSNQPQHF	few	TRBV19	TRBJ1-5	TRBD1
TGTGCCAGCAGCGGGACAGGCAGCTCCTACGAGCAGTACTTC	CASSGTGSSYEQYF	-	TRBV27	TRBJ2-7	TRBD1
TGTGCCAGCAGTATTGGGACAGAAAGCACCGGGGAGCTGTTTTTT	CASSIGTESTGELFF	-	TRBV25-1	TRBJ2-2	TRBD1
TGCGCCAGCAGCTTGGCCCCACTAGCGGGGCGATACGAGCAGTACTTC	CASSLAPLAGRYEQYF	-	TRBV5-1	TRBJ2-7	TRBD2
TGTGCCAGCAGTTTAAGCGGGACAGGGGTTCAGCCCCAGCATTTT	CASSLSGTGVQPQHF	-	TRBV27	TRBJ1-5	TRBD1
TGCGCCAGCAGCCAATACGGACAGGGGGCCATCTACAATGAGCAGTTCTTC	CASSQYGQGAIYNEQFF	-	TRBV4-1	TRBJ2-1	TRBD1
TGTGCCAGCAGCGCAGGACTAGGGGACGAGCAGTACTTC	CASSAGLGDEQYF	-	TRBV9	TRBJ2-7	TRBD2
TGCGCCAGCAGTGAGTCCCTTCAACCCGGGATATATGGCTACACCTTC	CASSESLQPGIYGYTF	-	TRBV10-1	TRBJ1-2	-
TGCAGCGTTGATCGACAACTCTCTGGAAACACCATATATTTT	CSVDRQLSGNTIYF	-	TRBV29-1	TRBJ1-3	-